These T cell receptor beta chains were read from a single sample in a study of blood T cell repertoires in COVID-19. The repertoire was sequenced with immunoSEQ multiplex PCR; TCRdb's copy has only in-frame clones and lacks some. This table holds hundreds of thousands of clones, nearly 90% found once. The sequencing input was PBMCs or T cells enriched from blood (not recorded which). The source of these receptors is a woman between 18 and 29 years old with acute COVID-19. Each CDR3 is given with its conserved first and last residue. A D gene is named only where the DNA matches it firmly. A clone size is listed for some rows: how often the clone was seen (once, few, many), or a class if it is expanded.

v_gene	d_gene	j_gene	abundance	CDR3nt	CDR3aa
TRBV6-5	TRBD1	TRBJ1-1	-	TGTGCCAGCAGGCAGGGGGCTGAAGCTTTCTTT	CASRQGAEAFF
TRBV9	TRBD1	TRBJ1-2	-	TGTGCCAGCTCAGGACGGCCCGGGACAGATGGCTACACCTTC	CASSGRPGTDGYTF
TRBV7-3	-	TRBJ2-2	-	TGTGCCAGCAGCCCTCATTCTAGCGTTGGGAACACCGGGGAGCTGTTTTTT	CASSPHSSVGNTGELFF
TRBV28	TRBD2	TRBJ2-1	-	TGTGCCAGCAGTTTAGAACTAGCGGGAGTCCTGGAGCAGTTCTTC	CASSLELAGVLEQFF
TRBV6-5	TRBD1	TRBJ1-6	-	TGTGCCAGCAGTTCCCGGACAGGGGATAATTCACCCCTCCACTTT	CASSSRTGDNSPLHF
TRBV14	-	TRBJ2-1	-	TGTGCCAGCAGCCAAGAGTCAGGGTCCTACAATGAGCAGTTCTTC	CASSQESGSYNEQFF
TRBV5-4	-	TRBJ2-7	-	TGTGCCAGCAGCTTGACAGAAAACGAGCAGTACTTC	CASSLTENEQYF
TRBV24-1	-	TRBJ1-2	-	TGTGCCACCAGTGATTATGGGGGCGAGGATAAGTCCTATGGCTACACCTTC	CATSDYGGEDKSYGYTF
TRBV29-1	-	TRBJ2-3	once	TGCAGCGTTGAGGCGGCCAACCGCCACACAGATACGCAGTATTTT	CSVEAANRHTDTQYF
TRBV19	-	TRBJ1-1	-	TGTGCCAGTAGTGCCACCCCAGCGGGTCTAGTCACTGAAGCTTTCTTT	CASSATPAGLVTEAFF
TRBV5-1	-	TRBJ2-7	many	TGCGCCAGCAGCTTGGCCTCGGAGGCCTGGTCCTACGAGCAGTACTTC	CASSLASEAWSYEQYF
TRBV5-1	TRBD1	TRBJ2-4	-	TGCGCCAGCAGGGCCGACAGGGTGCGTTCAAACATTCAGTACTTC	CASRADRVRSNIQYF
TRBV27	-	TRBJ1-6	once	TGTGCCAGCAGGGCGCGGGTTAGCCGCTCTTATTCACCCCTCCACTTT	CASRARVSRSYSPLHF
TRBV15	-	TRBJ2-7	-	TGTGCCACCAGCAGAGCAGATTACTACGAGCAGTACTTC	CATSRADYYEQYF
TRBV28	TRBD1	TRBJ2-7	-	TGTGCCAGCAGCACAGATCCCGGGACAGACTACGAGCAGTACTTC	CASSTDPGTDYEQYF
TRBV7-2	TRBD1	TRBJ1-1	-	TGTGCCAGCAGCATCGACAGGGTAAACACTGAAGCTTTCTTT	CASSIDRVNTEAFF
TRBV19	-	TRBJ1-5	-	TGTGCCAGTAGTATACTTAATAGCAATCAGCCCCAGCATTTT	CASSILNSNQPQHF
TRBV11-2	-	TRBJ1-1	-	TGTGCCAGCAGCTTGGGCTCAGCCCTTCCGGCTATTGAAGCTTTCTTT	CASSLGSALPAIEAFF
TRBV5-1	-	TRBJ2-6	-	TGCGCCAGCAGCTTGCGGGCTGGGGCCAACGTCCTGACTTTC	CASSLRAGANVLTF
TRBV9	TRBD2	TRBJ2-1	once	TGTGCCAGCAGCCCCTATCAGCGGGAGGGTTACAATGAGCAGTTCTTC	CASSPYQREGYNEQFF
TRBV7-2	-	TRBJ1-2	few	TGTGCCAGCAGCTCCTATGGCAGGCCAGATCAAGGCTACACCTTC	CASSSYGRPDQGYTF
TRBV2	-	TRBJ2-3	-	TGTGCCAGCCGAGAAGGGCTAGGCCAAGATACGCAGTATTTT	CASREGLGQDTQYF
TRBV11-2	TRBD2	TRBJ2-1	once	TGTGCCAGCAGCTTCGCCTGGGGGCGGGAGGGCCGTAATGAGCAGTTCTTC	CASSFAWGREGRNEQFF
TRBV6-5	-	TRBJ2-7	-	TGTGCCAGCAGCTCTCGGGGGAGGAACTACGAGCAGTACTTC	CASSSRGRNYEQYF
TRBV6-5	TRBD2	TRBJ2-1	-	TGTGCCAGCAGCGGAATGAGCGGGAGGGGTAATGAGCAGTTCTTC	CASSGMSGRGNEQFF
TRBV5-1	TRBD2	TRBJ2-7	-	TGCGCCAGCAGCTTGGGGCTAGCGGGAGATATCGAGCAGTACTTC	CASSLGLAGDIEQYF
TRBV30	-	TRBJ1-5	-	TGTGCCTGGAGTGCTCTGGGGGCCAATCAGCCCCAGCATTTT	CAWSALGANQPQHF
TRBV5-1	TRBD1	TRBJ2-1	-	TGCGCCAGCAGCTTAGACAGGGGGGACAATGAGCAGTTCTTC	CASSLDRGDNEQFF
TRBV2	-	TRBJ1-5	-	TGTGCCAGCAGTCTTTTAAACTTGGGCGGGCAGCCCCAGCATTTT	CASSLLNLGGQPQHF
TRBV28	TRBD1	TRBJ2-7	-	TGTGCCAGCAGTCTCCCGGGACAGGCGTCCTACGAGCAGTACTTC	CASSLPGQASYEQYF
TRBV9	TRBD1	TRBJ1-2	-	TGTGCCAGCAGCGCCTGGGACAGCAACTATGGCTACACCTTC	CASSAWDSNYGYTF
TRBV27	TRBD1	TRBJ2-1	-	TGTGCCAGCAGTTTAGGGGCAGGGGGCTACAATGAGCAGTTCTTC	CASSLGAGGYNEQFF
TRBV29-1	-	TRBJ1-2	-	TGCAGCGCTAGCGACAGGAACTATGGCTACACCTTC	CSASDRNYGYTF
TRBV10-3	TRBD2	TRBJ2-1	-	TGTGCCATCAGAGATACTAGCGGGAGCTCCTACAATGAGCAGTTCTTC	CAIRDTSGSSYNEQFF
TRBV5-1	-	TRBJ2-2	-	TGCGCCAGCACCCTTTCCCCCGGGGAGCTGTTTTTT	CASTLSPGELFF
TRBV4-2	-	TRBJ1-1	-	TGTGCCAGCAGCCAAGATCGGGGAAGTCCTGAAGCTTTCTTT	CASSQDRGSPEAFF
TRBV27	-	TRBJ1-2	-	TGTGCCAGCGCCGACAGGCGAGGCTATGGCTACACCTTC	CASADRRGYGYTF
TRBV28	TRBD1	TRBJ1-1	-	TGTGCCAGCCTGACAGGGAGCACTGAAGCTTTCTTT	CASLTGSTEAFF
TRBV11-3	TRBD2	TRBJ2-5	-	TGTGCCAGCAGCTATGGGGCGGCGACTAGCGGGAAAAAGACCCAGTACTTC	CASSYGAATSGKKTQYF
TRBV5-8	-	TRBJ2-1	-	TGTGCCAGGGGGGGTTCCTACAATGAGCAGTTCTTC	CARGGSYNEQFF
TRBV7-6	-	TRBJ1-1	-	TGTGCCAGCAGCTTAGTAGGACAGGAAGCTTTCTTT	CASSLVGQEAFF
TRBV12-3/TRBV12-4	TRBD1	TRBJ1-2	-	TGTGCCAGCAGTTGGACAGGGAAGGGCTACACCTTC	CASSWTGKGYTF
TRBV18	TRBD2	TRBJ2-1	-	TGTGCCAGCTCACGGACTAGCGGAACCGACTATGAGCAGTTCTTC	CASSRTSGTDYEQFF
TRBV7-2	-	TRBJ1-5	-	TGTGCCAGCAGCTTACCAGGTAGCAATCAGCCCCAGCATTTT	CASSLPGSNQPQHF
TRBV27	-	TRBJ1-1	-	TGTGCCAGCAGTTTAGGTGCAGGTCGGGGAGCTTTCTTT	CASSLGAGRGAFF
TRBV3-1/TRBV3-2	-	TRBJ2-3	-	TGTGCCAGCAGCCAAGAACTCGGTAACACAGATACGCAGTATTTT	CASSQELGNTDTQYF
TRBV12-5	TRBD1	TRBJ2-5	-	TGTGCTAGTGGTCCCGGGACAGGCCGAGAGACCCAGTACTTC	CASGPGTGRETQYF
TRBV28	-	TRBJ2-1	-	TGTGCCAGCAGTTTAGATTCAGGCAGGGTCCTCTCCTACAATGAGCAGTTCTTC	CASSLDSGRVLSYNEQFF
TRBV7-9	-	TRBJ1-4	-	TGTGCCAGCAGCTTGACAGAGAGTAATGAAAAACTGTTTTTT	CASSLTESNEKLFF
TRBV25-1	-	TRBJ2-7	-	TGTGCCAGCAGTGAAAAACCACGTAGCGAGCAGTACTTC	CASSEKPRSEQYF
TRBV11-2	-	TRBJ1-5	-	TGTGCCAGCAGCTTAGATGGGGTTTTAGGGGAAAATCAGCCCCAGCATTTT	CASSLDGVLGENQPQHF
TRBV12-3/TRBV12-4	TRBD1	TRBJ1-5	few	TGTGCCAGCAGTTTGACAGGGGGGCAGCCCCAGCATTTT	CASSLTGGQPQHF
TRBV12-3/TRBV12-4	TRBD1	TRBJ1-2	once	TGTGCCAGCAGCTTTACAGGGGCTGGCTACACCTTC	CASSFTGAGYTF
TRBV19	TRBD2	TRBJ2-7	-	TGTGCCAGTAGTATAGGCAGCGGGAGCTTCGAGCAGTACTTC	CASSIGSGSFEQYF
TRBV5-6	-	TRBJ1-2	-	TGTGCCAGCAGCTTGACCGCGGTATATGGCTACACCTTC	CASSLTAVYGYTF